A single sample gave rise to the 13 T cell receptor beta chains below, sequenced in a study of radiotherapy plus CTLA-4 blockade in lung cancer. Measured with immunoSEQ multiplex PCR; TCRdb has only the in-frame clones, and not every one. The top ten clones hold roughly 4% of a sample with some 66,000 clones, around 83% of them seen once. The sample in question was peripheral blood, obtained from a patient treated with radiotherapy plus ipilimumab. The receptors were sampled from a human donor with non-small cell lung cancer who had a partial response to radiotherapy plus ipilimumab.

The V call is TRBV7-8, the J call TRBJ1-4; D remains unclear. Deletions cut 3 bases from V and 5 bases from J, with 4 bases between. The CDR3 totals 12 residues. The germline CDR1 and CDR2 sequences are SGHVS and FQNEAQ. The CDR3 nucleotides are TGTGCCAGCAGCTTGGGCAATGAAAAACTGTTTTTT. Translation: CASSLGNEKLFF.

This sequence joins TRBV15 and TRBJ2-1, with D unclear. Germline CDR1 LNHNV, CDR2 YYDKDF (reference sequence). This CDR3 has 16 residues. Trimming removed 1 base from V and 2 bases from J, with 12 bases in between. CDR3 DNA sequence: TGTGCCACCAGCAGAGCAGGTCGAATTCCCTACAATGAGCAGTTCTTC. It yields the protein CATSRAGRIPYNEQFF.

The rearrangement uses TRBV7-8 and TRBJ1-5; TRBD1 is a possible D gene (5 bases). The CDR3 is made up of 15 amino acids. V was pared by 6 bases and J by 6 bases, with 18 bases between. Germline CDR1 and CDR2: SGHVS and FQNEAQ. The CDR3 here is CASSPPGGARQPQHF. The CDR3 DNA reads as TGTGCCAGCAGTCCCCCGGGAGGGGCCCGTCAGCCCCAGCATTTT.

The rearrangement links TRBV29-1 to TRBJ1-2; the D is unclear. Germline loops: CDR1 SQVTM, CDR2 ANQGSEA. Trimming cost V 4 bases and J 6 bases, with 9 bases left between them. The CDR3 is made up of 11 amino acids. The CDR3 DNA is TGCAGCGTTGGGTCGGCGGATGGCTACACCTTC. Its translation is CSVGSADGYTF. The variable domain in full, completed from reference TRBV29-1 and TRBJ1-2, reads SAVISQKPSRDICQRGTSLTIQCQVDSQVTMMFWYRQQPGQSLTLIATANQGSEATYESGFVIDKFPISRPNLTFSTLTVSNMSPEDSSIYLCSVGSADGYTFGSGTRLTVV.

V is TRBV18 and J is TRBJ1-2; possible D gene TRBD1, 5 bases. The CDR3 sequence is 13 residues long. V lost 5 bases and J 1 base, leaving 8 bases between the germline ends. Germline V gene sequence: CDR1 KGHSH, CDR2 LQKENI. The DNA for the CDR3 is TGTGCCAGCTCAGGGGGGATTAACTATGGCTACACCTTC. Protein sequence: CASSGGINYGYTF.

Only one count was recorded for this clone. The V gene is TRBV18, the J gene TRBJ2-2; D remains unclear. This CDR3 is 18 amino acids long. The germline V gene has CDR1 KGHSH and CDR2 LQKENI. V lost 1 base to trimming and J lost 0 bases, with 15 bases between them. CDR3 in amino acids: CASSPRSVAGTNTGELFF. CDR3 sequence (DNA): TGTGCCAGCTCACCACGGTCGGTAGCCGGAACGAACACCGGGGAGCTGTTTTTT.

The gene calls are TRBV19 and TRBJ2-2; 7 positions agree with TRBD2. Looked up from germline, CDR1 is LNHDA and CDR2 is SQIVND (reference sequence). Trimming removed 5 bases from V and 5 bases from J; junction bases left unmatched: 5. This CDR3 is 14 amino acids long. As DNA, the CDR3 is TGTGCCAGTAGTGGGGGGGTGGAAACCGGGGAGCTGTTTTTT. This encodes CASSGGVETGELFF. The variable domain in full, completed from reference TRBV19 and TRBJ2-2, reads DGGITQSPKYLFRKEGQNVTLSCEQNLNHDAMYWYRQDPGQGLRLIYYSQIVNDFQKGDIAEGYSVSREKKESFPLTVTSAQKNPTAFYLCASSGGVETGELFFGEGSRLTVL.

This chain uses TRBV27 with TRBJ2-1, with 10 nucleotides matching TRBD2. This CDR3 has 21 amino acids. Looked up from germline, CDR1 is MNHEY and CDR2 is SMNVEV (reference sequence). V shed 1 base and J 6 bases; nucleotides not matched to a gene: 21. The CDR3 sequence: CASSLFPGPLDSGRAVNEQFF. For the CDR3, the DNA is TGTGCCAGCAGTTTATTTCCAGGCCCCCTAGACAGCGGGAGGGCCGTCAATGAGCAGTTCTTC.

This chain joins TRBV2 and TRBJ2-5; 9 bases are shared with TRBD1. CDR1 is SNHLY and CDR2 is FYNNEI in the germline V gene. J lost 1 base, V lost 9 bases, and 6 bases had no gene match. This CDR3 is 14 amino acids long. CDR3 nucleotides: TGTGCCAGTACCGGACAGGGGCTCCAAGAGACCCAGTACTTC. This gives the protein CASTGQGLQETQYF.

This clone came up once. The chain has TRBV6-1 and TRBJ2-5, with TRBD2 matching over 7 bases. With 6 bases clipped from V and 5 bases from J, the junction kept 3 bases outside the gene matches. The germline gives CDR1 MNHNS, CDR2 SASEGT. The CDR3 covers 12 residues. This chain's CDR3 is CASRSGTETQYF. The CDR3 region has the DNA TGTGCCAGCAGAAGCGGGACGGAGACCCAGTACTTC.

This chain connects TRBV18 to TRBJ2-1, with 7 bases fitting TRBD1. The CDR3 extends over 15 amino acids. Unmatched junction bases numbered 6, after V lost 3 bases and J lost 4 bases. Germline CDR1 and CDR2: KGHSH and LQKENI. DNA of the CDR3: TGTGCCAGCTCACCCCGACAGGGATCTTACAATGAGCAGTTCTTC. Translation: CASSPRQGSYNEQFF.

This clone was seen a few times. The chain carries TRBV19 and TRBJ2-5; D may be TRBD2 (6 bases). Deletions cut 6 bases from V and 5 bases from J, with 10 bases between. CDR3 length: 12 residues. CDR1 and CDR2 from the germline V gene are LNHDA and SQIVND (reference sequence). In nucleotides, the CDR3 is TGTGCCAGTAGCGGGAGAGGGGAGACCCAGTACTTC. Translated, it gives CASSGRGETQYF. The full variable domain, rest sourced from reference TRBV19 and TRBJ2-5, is DGGITQSPKYLFRKEGQNVTLSCEQNLNHDAMYWYRQDPGQGLRLIYYSQIVNDFQKGDIAEGYSVSREKKESFPLTVTSAQKNPTAFYLCASSGRGETQYFGPGTRLLVL.

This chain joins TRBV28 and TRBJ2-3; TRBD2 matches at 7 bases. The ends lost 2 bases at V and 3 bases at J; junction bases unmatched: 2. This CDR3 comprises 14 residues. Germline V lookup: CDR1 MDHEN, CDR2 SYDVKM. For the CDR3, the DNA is TGTGCCAGCAGTTTAGGCGGGAGTACAGATACGCAGTATTTT. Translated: CASSLGGSTDTQYF.